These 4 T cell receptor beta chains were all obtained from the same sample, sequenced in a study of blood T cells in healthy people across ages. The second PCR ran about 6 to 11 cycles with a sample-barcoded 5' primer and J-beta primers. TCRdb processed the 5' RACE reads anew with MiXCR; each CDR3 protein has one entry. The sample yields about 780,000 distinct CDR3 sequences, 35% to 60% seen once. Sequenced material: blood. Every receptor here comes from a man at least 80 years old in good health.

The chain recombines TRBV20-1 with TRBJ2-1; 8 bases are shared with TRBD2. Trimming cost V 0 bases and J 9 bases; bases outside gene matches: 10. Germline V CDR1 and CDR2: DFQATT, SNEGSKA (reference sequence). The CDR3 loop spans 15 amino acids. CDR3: CSARDPGTSPGEQFF. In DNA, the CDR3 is TGCAGTGCTAGAGACCCCGGGACTAGTCCTGGTGAGCAGTTCTTC.

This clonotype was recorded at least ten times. Here the CDR3 reads CASSLASGRTPNEQFF. The CDR3 DNA follows: TGTGCCAGCAGCTTAGCTAGCGGGAGGACTCCCAATGAGCAGTTCTTC. The chain links TRBV7-2 to TRBJ2-1, with 10 bases lining up with TRBD2. CDR3 length: 16 amino acids. The ends lost 0 bases at V and 6 bases at J; junction bases unmatched: 5. In germline, CDR1 is SGHTA, CDR2 FQGNSA.

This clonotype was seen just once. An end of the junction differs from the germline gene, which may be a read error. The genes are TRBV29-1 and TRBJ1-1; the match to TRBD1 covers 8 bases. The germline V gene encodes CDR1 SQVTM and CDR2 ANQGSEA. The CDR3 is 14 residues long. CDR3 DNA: TGCAGCGTTGAAGTTACAGGGGGGAACGCTGAAGCTTTCTTT. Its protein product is CSVEVTGGNAEAFF.

The CDR3 spells CASSQRQWYQETQYF. The CDR3 nucleotides read TGTGCCAGCAGCCAACGACAGTGGTACCAAGAGACCCAGTACTTC. This rearrangement joins TRBV14 to TRBJ2-5; D perhaps matches TRBD1 (5 bases). V dropped 2 bases and J dropped 0 bases, with 10 bases sitting between them. The CDR3 extends over 15 amino acids. Germline V gene data show CDR1 as SGHDN and CDR2 as FVKESK. The full variable domain, rest sourced from reference TRBV14 and TRBJ2-5, is EAGVTQFPSHSVIEKGQTVTLRCDPISGHDNLYWYRRVMGKEIKFLLHFVKESKQDESGMPNNRFLAERTGGTYSTLKVQPAELEDSGVYFCASSQRQWYQETQYFGPGTRLLVL.